This T cell receptor beta chain was documented in a study of T cell changes during pregnancy in multiple sclerosis. Method: immunoSEQ multiplex PCR; TCRdb's copy keeps in-frame clones and lacks some. The sample has fewer than 70,000 clones; around 92% are singletons. The CDR3 runs 18 residues. Per the germline V gene, CDR1 is SGHVS and CDR2 is FQNEAQ. V lost 1 base and J lost 1; bases outside the gene matches: 8. The chain uses TRBV7-8 and TRBJ2-5; 11 nucleotides match TRBD1. This receptor was obtained from a female donor in good health, enrolled as a control in a pregnancy study. The material was peripheral blood, obtained in the second trimester of pregnancy. The CDR3 DNA reads as TGTGCCAGCAGCTTAGTCCGGACAGGGGGCCCCTCCCAAGAGACCCAGTACTTC. This gives the protein CASSLVRTGGPSQETQYF.